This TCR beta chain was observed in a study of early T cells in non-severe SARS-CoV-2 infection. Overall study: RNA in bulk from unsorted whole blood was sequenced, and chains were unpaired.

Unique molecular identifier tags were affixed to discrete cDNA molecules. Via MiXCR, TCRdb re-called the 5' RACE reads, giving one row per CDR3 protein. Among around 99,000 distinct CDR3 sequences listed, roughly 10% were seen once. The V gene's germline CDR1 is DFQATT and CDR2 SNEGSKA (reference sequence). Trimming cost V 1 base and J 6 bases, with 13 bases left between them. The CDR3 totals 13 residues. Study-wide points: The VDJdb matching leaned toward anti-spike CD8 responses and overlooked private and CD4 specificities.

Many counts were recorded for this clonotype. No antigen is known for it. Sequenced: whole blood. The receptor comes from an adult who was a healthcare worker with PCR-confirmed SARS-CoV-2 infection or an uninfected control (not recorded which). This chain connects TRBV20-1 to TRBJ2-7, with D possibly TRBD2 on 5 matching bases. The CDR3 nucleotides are TGCAGTGCTAGAGGTGGGAGTGGGGTCGAGCAGTACTTC. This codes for CSARGGSGVEQYF.